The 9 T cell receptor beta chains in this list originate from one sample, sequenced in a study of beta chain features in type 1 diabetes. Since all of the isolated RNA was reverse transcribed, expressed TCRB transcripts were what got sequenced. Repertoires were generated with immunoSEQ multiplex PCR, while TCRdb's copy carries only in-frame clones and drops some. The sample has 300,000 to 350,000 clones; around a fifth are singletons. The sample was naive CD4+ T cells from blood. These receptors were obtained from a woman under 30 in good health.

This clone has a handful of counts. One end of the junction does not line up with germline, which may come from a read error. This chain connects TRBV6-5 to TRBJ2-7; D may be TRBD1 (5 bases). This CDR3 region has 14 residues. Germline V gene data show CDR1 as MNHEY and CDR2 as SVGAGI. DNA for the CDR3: TGTGCCAGCAGACGACAGCGCATCTCCCACGAGCAGTACTTC. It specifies CASRRQRISHEQYF.

This CDR3 is CASSFGGNQPQHF. The CDR3, as DNA: TGTGCCAGCAGTTTCGGAGGGAATCAGCCCCAGCATTTT. The chain carries TRBV27 and TRBJ1-5; D unclear. The CDR3 spans 13 residues. CDR1 and CDR2 (germline): MNHEY, SMNVEV (reference sequence). Trimming cost V 3 bases and J 4 bases, with 7 bases left between them.

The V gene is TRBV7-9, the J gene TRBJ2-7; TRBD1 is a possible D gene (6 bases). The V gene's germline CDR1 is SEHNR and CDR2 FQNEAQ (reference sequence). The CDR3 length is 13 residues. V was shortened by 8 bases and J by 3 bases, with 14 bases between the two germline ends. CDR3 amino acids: CASSKSDSYEQYF. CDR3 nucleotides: TGTGCCAGCTCCAAATCGGACAGCTACGAGCAGTACTTC.

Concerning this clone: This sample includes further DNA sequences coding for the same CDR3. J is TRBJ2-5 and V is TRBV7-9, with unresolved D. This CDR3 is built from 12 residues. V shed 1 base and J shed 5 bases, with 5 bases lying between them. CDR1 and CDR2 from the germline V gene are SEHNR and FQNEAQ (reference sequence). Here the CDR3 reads CASSLVSETQYF. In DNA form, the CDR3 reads TGTGCCAGCAGCTTAGTCTCCGAGACCCAGTACTTC.

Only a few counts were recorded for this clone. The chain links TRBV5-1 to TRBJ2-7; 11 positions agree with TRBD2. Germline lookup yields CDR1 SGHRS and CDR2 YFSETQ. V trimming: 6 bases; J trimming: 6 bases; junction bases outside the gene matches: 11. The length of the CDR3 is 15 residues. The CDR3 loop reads CASTASGTSGSEQYF. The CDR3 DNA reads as TGCGCCAGCACGGCCTCCGGGACTAGCGGCAGCGAGCAGTACTTC.

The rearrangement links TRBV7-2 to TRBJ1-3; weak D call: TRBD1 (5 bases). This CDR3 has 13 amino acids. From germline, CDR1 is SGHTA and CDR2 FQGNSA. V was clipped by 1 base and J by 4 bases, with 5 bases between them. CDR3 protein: CASSLGTGNTIYF. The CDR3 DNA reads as TGTGCCAGCAGCTTAGGGACAGGAAACACCATATATTTT.

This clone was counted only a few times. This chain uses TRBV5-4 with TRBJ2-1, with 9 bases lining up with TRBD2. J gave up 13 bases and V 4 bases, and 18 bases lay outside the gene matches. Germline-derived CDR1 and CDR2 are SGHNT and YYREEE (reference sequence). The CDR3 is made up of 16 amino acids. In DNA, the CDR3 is TGTGCCAGCAGCCCGCCGGGTTTAGGCGGGAGGGCTCGTCAGTTCTTC. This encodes CASSPPGLGGRARQFF.

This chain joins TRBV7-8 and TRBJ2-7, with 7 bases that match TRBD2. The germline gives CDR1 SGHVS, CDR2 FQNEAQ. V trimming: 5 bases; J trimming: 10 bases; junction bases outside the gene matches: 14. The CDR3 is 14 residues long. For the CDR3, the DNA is TGTGCCAGCAGCCCACGGGAGGCTCGGGACTTCCAGTACTTC. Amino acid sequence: CASSPREARDFQYF.

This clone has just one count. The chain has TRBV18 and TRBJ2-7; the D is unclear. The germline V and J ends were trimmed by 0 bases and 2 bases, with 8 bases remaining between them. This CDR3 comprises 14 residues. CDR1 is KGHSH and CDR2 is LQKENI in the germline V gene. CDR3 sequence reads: CASSPPSTPYEQYF. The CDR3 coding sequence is TGTGCCAGCTCACCACCTAGCACCCCCTACGAGCAGTACTTC.